Shown below are 24 T cell receptor beta chains from a single sample sequenced in a study of T cell repertoires in cytomegalovirus infection. TCRdb processed the reads anew with MiXCR; each CDR3 protein has one entry. Of some 280,000 distinct CDR3 sequences detected, around 13% appear once; the ten largest clones hold around 8.8%. The sample was PBMCs. Receptors were obtained from a human donor in good health (CMV status not recorded). Some clones in this sample may be carry-over from other donors' samples.

This clonotype came up a few times. In DNA form, the CDR3 reads TGTGCCAGCAAATCCGGGACGGAGATAAATCAGCCCCAGCATTTT. Encoded protein: CASKSGTEINQPQHF. This chain connects TRBV2 to TRBJ1-5, with a possible D match to TRBD1 (5 bases). Per the germline V gene, CDR1 is SNHLY and CDR2 is FYNNEI. Between the trimmed V and J ends, which lost 7 bases and 4 bases, there was a span of 17 bases. CDR3 length equals 15 residues.

The chain is built from TRBV20-1 and TRBJ1-2; TRBD1 agrees at 10 bases. The V gene end was trimmed by 3 bases and the J gene end by 4 bases; junction bases not matched to a gene: 5. Germline assignment: CDR1 DFQATT and CDR2 SNEGSKA (reference sequence). The CDR3 contains 14 residues. CDR3 sequence (DNA): TGCAGTGCTAGCCGACAGGGGGCCTTCTATGGCTACACCTTC. The encoded protein is CSASRQGAFYGYTF.

This clonotype appeared a few times. V usage is TRBV28 and J usage is TRBJ1-4, with D possibly being TRBD1 (5 bases). This CDR3 is 13 amino acids long. Trimming stripped 8 bases from V and 2 bases from J, with 9 bases between. Germline CDR1 is MDHEN and CDR2 is SYDVKM. This chain's CDR3 is CASVGGTNEKLFF. The CDR3 region has the DNA TGTGCCAGCGTGGGGGGGACTAATGAAAAACTGTTTTTT.

The sample holds a few counts of this clonotype. The V and J genes are TRBV7-9 and TRBJ2-3; 8 bases are a match to TRBD2. The germline V gene has CDR1 SEHNR and CDR2 FQNEAQ (reference sequence). CDR3 size: 15 residues. J gave up 5 bases and V 1 base, and 5 bases lay outside the gene matches. As DNA, the CDR3 is TGTGCCAGCAGCTTAGTTGCTAGCGGGCAAGATACGCAGTATTTT. It specifies CASSLVASGQDTQYF.

This clonotype was seen at least ten times. The CDR3 region is CASTVPGLAAYEQYF. The DNA for the CDR3 is TGTGCCAGCACCGTACCGGGACTAGCGGCCTACGAGCAGTACTTC. This chain links TRBV28 with TRBJ2-7, with 11 bases lining up with TRBD2. The CDR3 sequence is 15 residues long. The V gene's germline CDR1 is MDHEN and CDR2 SYDVKM. The junction had 7 bases not matched to a gene; V was cut back by 7 bases and J by 2 bases.

This clonotype was seen many times. The chain couples TRBV7-6 to TRBJ2-5, with 7 bases lining up with TRBD2. The CDR3 contains 14 residues. V shed 1 base and J 5 bases; nucleotides not matched to a gene: 4. Germline CDR1 and CDR2: SGHVS and FNYEAQ. The CDR3 DNA is TGTGCCAGCAGCTTAGGGCGGGGAGGGGAGACCCAGTACTTC. This gives the protein CASSLGRGGETQYF.

This clonotype has only one observation. V is TRBV20-1 and J is TRBJ1-1; no clear D. V lost 0 bases and J lost 1, with 12 bases in between. The germline V gene encodes CDR1 DFQATT and CDR2 SNEGSKA (reference sequence). The CDR3 covers 15 residues. CDR3 in amino acids: CSARDGAQKNTEAFF. In nucleotides, the CDR3 is TGCAGTGCTAGAGATGGAGCACAGAAGAACACTGAAGCTTTCTTT.

This sequence joins TRBV11-2 and TRBJ2-3, with D perhaps TRBD1 or TRBD2 (5 bases each). The CDR3 totals 14 residues. Germline V lookup: CDR1 SGHAT, CDR2 FQNNGV. The V and J ends lost 0 bases and 4 bases respectively, with 8 bases between them. CDR3 amino acids: CASSLDGTSDTQYF. DNA for the CDR3: TGTGCCAGCAGCTTAGACGGGACGTCAGATACGCAGTATTTT.

This clonotype was counted at least ten times. The CDR3 nucleotides are TGTGCCAGCAGCTCCCTCGACAGGCCCTATGGCTACACCTTC. Its protein product is CASSSLDRPYGYTF. The genes are TRBV7-2 and TRBJ1-2; tentative D call: TRBD1 (6 bases). The germline V and J ends were trimmed by 4 bases and 4 bases, with 13 bases remaining between them. The CDR3 contains 14 residues. Germline CDR1 is SGHTA and CDR2 is FQGNSA. The variable domain in full, completed from reference TRBV7-2 and TRBJ1-2, reads GAGVSQSPSNKVTEKGKDVELRCDPISGHTALYWYRQSLGQGLEFLIYFQGNSAPDKSGLPSDRFSAERTGGSVSTLTIQRTQQEDSAVYLCASSSLDRPYGYTFGSGTRLTVV.

V and J are TRBV10-3 and TRBJ1-5; 11 nucleotides agree with TRBD1. V was clipped by 8 bases and J by 1 base; unmatched bases: 4. There are 15 residues in the CDR3. CDR1 is ENHRY, CDR2 SYGVKD, per germline. The CDR3 loop reads CAIAGTGGSNQPQHF. The CDR3 DNA is TGTGCCATCGCCGGGACAGGGGGGAGCAATCAGCCCCAGCATTTT.

This clonotype appeared many times. This chain joins TRBV7-6 and TRBJ2-7; 9 bases align to TRBD1. This CDR3 is built from 14 residues. The V gene end was trimmed by 8 bases and the J gene end by 0 bases; junction bases not matched to a gene: 5. CDR1 is SGHVS, CDR2 FNYEAQ, per germline. The CDR3 region is CASARDRASYEQYF. The DNA of the CDR3 is TGTGCCAGCGCCCGGGACAGGGCCTCCTACGAGCAGTACTTC.

This clonotype was detected ten times or more. The rearrangement links TRBV7-2 to TRBJ1-4, with D unclear. Germline CDR1 is SGHTA and CDR2 is FQGNSA. The CDR3 loop spans 12 amino acids. The ends were cut back, 0 bases at V and 4 bases at J, with 0 bases in the middle. Here the CDR3 reads CASSLANEKLFF. The CDR3 coding sequence is TGTGCCAGCAGCTTAGCTAATGAAAAACTGTTTTTT. Looking up the rest from reference TRBV7-2 and TRBJ1-4 gives the full variable domain: GAGVSQSPSNKVTEKGKDVELRCDPISGHTALYWYRQSLGQGLEFLIYFQGNSAPDKSGLPSDRFSAERTGGSVSTLTIQRTQQEDSAVYLCASSLANEKLFFGSGTQLSVL.

The V and J genes are TRBV2 and TRBJ2-1, with D perhaps matching TRBD1 (5 bases). Per the germline V gene, CDR1 is SNHLY and CDR2 is FYNNEI. Deletions cut 5 bases from V and 6 bases from J, with 17 bases between. The CDR3 loop spans 15 amino acids. The CDR3 DNA is TGTGCCAGCAGTCAGGACACTTTAGGAGCCAATGAGCAGTTCTTC. It yields the protein CASSQDTLGANEQFF.

On this clonotype itself: A read error may explain this, as a much larger clone is one base away. The chain combines TRBV5-3 with TRBJ1-1, with a tentative D call TRBD1 (6 bases). TRBV5-3 is labeled an ORF, and its function is uncertain. CDR3 length: 13 residues. Trimming took off 8 bases at V and 3 bases at J, with 14 bases between the two ends. For the CDR3, the DNA is TGTGCCAGTAGAAGCAGGGGCTACACTGAAGCTTTCTTT. Translating it yields CASRSRGYTEAFF.

This clonotype was recorded at least ten times. V and J are TRBV11-3 and TRBJ2-1, with TRBD2 matching 9 bases. This CDR3 has 15 amino acids. Trimming cost V 5 bases and J 5 bases; bases outside gene matches: 7. Germline CDR1 reads SGHNT; CDR2 reads YENEEA. Here the CDR3 DNA reads TGTGCCAGCAGCAAAGCCCTAGCGGGGCACAATGAGCAGTTCTTC. Translating gives CASSKALAGHNEQFF.

V is TRBV7-2 and J is TRBJ2-3, with unresolved D. Germline V gives CDR1 SGHTA, CDR2 FQGNSA. The CDR3 is 16 amino acids. The V end lost 5 bases, the J end lost 0 bases, and 15 bases lay between the germline ends. The CDR3 loop reads CASSRRRATSTDTQYF. CDR3 bases: TGTGCCAGCAGCCGCCGACGAGCGACTAGCACAGATACGCAGTATTTT. The whole variable domain, filled in from reference TRBV7-2 and TRBJ2-3, reads GAGVSQSPSNKVTEKGKDVELRCDPISGHTALYWYRQSLGQGLEFLIYFQGNSAPDKSGLPSDRFSAERTGGSVSTLTIQRTQQEDSAVYLCASSRRRATSTDTQYFGPGTRLTVL.

The chain joins TRBV29-1 to TRBJ1-2, with 9 bases that match TRBD1. Germline V gives CDR1 SQVTM, CDR2 ANQGSEA. Unmatched junction bases numbered 15, after V lost 6 bases and J lost 4 bases. CDR3 length: 16 amino acids. CDR3 protein: CSVIVENRGPGYGYTF. The CDR3 DNA sequence: TGCAGCGTCATAGTAGAAAACAGGGGGCCTGGCTATGGCTACACCTTC.

This chain links TRBV7-2 with TRBJ2-7; 8 nucleotides align to TRBD2. The germline gives CDR1 SGHTA, CDR2 FQGNSA. V shed 6 bases and J 7 bases; nucleotides not matched to a gene: 11. The CDR3 covers 14 residues. The CDR3 protein is CASSNSGSTGEQYF. CDR3 nucleotides: TGTGCCAGCAGTAACAGCGGGAGTACGGGAGAGCAGTACTTC.

Many counts were recorded for this clonotype. CDR3 DNA sequence: TGTGCCAGCAGCTCAACCGCGGGCGGGGTGGCGTACTTC. Protein sequence: CASSSTAGGVAYF. The V call is TRBV7-2, the J call TRBJ2-4, with D possibly matching TRBD2 (6 bases). V lost 4 bases, J lost 15 bases, and 19 bases lay in between. The CDR3 consists of 13 residues. The germline CDR1 and CDR2 sequences are SGHTA and FQGNSA. The whole variable domain, filled in from reference TRBV7-2 and TRBJ2-4, reads GAGVSQSPSNKVTEKGKDVELRCDPISGHTALYWYRQSLGQGLEFLIYFQGNSAPDKSGLPSDRFSAERTGGSVSTLTIQRTQQEDSAVYLCASSSTAGGVAYFGAGTRLSVL.

This clonotype was counted a few times. V usage is TRBV4-2 and J usage is TRBJ2-2; 9 nucleotides line up with TRBD2. Losses at the gene ends were 0 bases for V and 5 bases for J; bases not matched to a gene: 4. CDR1 and CDR2 from the germline V gene are LGHNA and YNFKEQ. This CDR3 has 16 residues. CDR3 bases: TGTGCCAGCAGCCAAGAGCCTAGCGGGAAAACCGGGGAGCTGTTTTTT. It codes for CASSQEPSGKTGELFF.

The chain combines TRBV18 with TRBJ1-6; no firm D call. The germline V and J ends were trimmed by 4 bases and 9 bases, with 25 bases remaining between them. The CDR3 has 18 amino acids. Germline V gene lookup returns CDR1 KGHSH and CDR2 LQKENI. In DNA, the CDR3 is TGTGCCAGCTCACTGCGTGAAAACGCAGGTCCTGGAAGTTCACCCCTCCACTTT. Translated, it gives CASSLRENAGPGSSPLHF.

This clonotype was seen ten or more times. The chain combines TRBV6-1 with TRBJ2-7; 9 bases line up with TRBD1. The germline CDR1 and CDR2 sequences are MNHNS and SASEGT. The CDR3 is 15 amino acids. V was pared by 5 bases and J by 2 bases, with 7 bases of the junction left unmatched. The CDR3 nucleotides read TGTGCCAGCAGTCCAGGGACAGGGCGCACCTACGAGCAGTACTTC. It codes for CASSPGTGRTYEQYF.

This clonotype showed up many times. The V call is TRBV6-2 or TRBV6-3, the J call TRBJ2-7, with D hard to call. CDR3 length equals 13 residues. The germline CDR1 and CDR2 sequences are MNHEY and SVGEGT. With 6 bases removed from V and 0 bases from J, the gap between germline ends came to 9 bases. CDR3: CASSLGYSYEQYF. The CDR3 coding sequence is TGTGCCAGCAGCCTAGGATACTCCTACGAGCAGTACTTC.

This clonotype has at least ten counts. CDR3 nucleotides: TGTGCCAGCAGCTTGGATCACAGGGGCTACGAGCAGTACTTC. This gives the protein CASSLDHRGYEQYF. This sequence joins TRBV5-6 and TRBJ2-7; 7 bases line up with TRBD1. The germline CDR1 and CDR2 sequences are SGHDT and YYEEEE. J lost 3 bases, V lost 0 bases, and 3 bases had no gene match. The CDR3 has 14 amino acids. Full variable domain (outside the CDR3, taken from reference TRBV5-6 and TRBJ2-7): DAGVTQSPTHLIKTRGQQVTLRCSPKSGHDTVSWYQQALGQGPQFIFQYYEEEERQRGNFPDRFSGHQFPNYSSELNVNALLLGDSALYLCASSLDHRGYEQYFGPGTRLTVT.